This T cell receptor (beta chain) was profiled in a study of T cell changes during pregnancy in multiple sclerosis. Sequencing was performed with immunoSEQ multiplex PCR; in TCRdb, only in-frame clones are kept and a portion is missing. The repertoire holds over 30,000 clones, with around nine tenths as singletons. V was cut by 5 bases and J by 2 bases, with 9 bases left in between. The CDR3 sequence is 13 residues long. The germline CDR1 and CDR2 sequences are SNHLY and FYNNEI. This clone has just a few counts. This receptor was identified in a female donor in good health, enrolled as a control in a pregnancy study. This sample comprised CD4+ T cells from peripheral blood mononuclear cells, obtained in the second trimester of pregnancy. V and J are TRBV2 and TRBJ1-2, with D uncertain. This chain's CDR3 is CASSSGSNYGYTF. The CDR3 DNA follows: TGTGCCAGCAGTTCGGGGAGCAACTATGGCTACACCTTC.